What follows is one T cell receptor (beta chain) and its context. The data are from a study of blood T cell repertoires in COVID-19. Overall study context: Researchers got acute and convalescent COVID-19 samples from the United States, Italy and Spain.

Profiled with immunoSEQ multiplex PCR; TCRdb holds only in-frame clones, not every one. The sample has fewer than 250,000 clones, about 89% seen once; the top ten hold 4% to 6%. V lost 7 bases to trimming and J lost 3 bases, with 14 bases between them. The CDR3 totals 14 residues. Germline V lookup: CDR1 SNHLY, CDR2 FYNNEI. The chain combines TRBV2 with TRBJ2-3; D might be TRBD1 (6 bases). The sequencing input was peripheral blood. This clonotype originated in a woman aged 40 to 49 with acute or convalescent COVID-19. CDR3 nucleotides: TGTGCCAGCACTCTTAGTACAGGGACAGATACGCAGTATTTT. Translation gives CASTLSTGTDTQYF.